The 30 T cell receptor beta chains listed next were all sequenced from one sample in a study of T cell responses to AZD1222 COVID-19 vaccine. The data were produced by immunoSEQ multiplex PCR, yet TCRdb's version contains in-frame clones alone and is incomplete. The sample contains 100,000 to 150,000 clones, 90% of which appear only once. Sequenced here: peripheral blood, sampled 28 days after the second dose of the MenACWY control vaccine. Source of these receptors: an adult who received the MenACWY meningococcal vaccine as a control.

This chain joins TRBV3-1 (or the pseudogene TRBV3-2) and TRBJ2-3; possible D gene TRBD2, 5 bases. Per the germline V gene, CDR1 is LGHDT and CDR2 is YNNKEL (reference sequence). Trimming shortened V by 3 bases and J by 0 bases, and 10 bases separated the two germline ends. The CDR3 is 15 residues long. CDR3 amino acids: CASSHSPGSTDTQYF. CDR3 nucleotides: TGTGCCAGCAGCCACTCCCCGGGAAGCACAGATACGCAGTATTTT.

The chain links TRBV29-1 to TRBJ2-1, with TRBD2 matching over 9 bases. V shed 0 bases and J 3 bases; nucleotides not matched to a gene: 6. There are 16 residues in the CDR3. Germline CDR1 is SQVTM and CDR2 is ANQGSEA. The CDR3 DNA is TGCAGCGTTGAAGATGTGCGGACTAGCGTCTACAATGAGCAGTTCTTC. Protein: CSVEDVRTSVYNEQFF.

CDR3 loop: CASSPLGRVGLPSTDTQYF. CDR3 DNA sequence: TGTGCCAGCAGCCCCCTAGGGAGGGTGGGACTACCAAGCACAGATACGCAGTATTTT. This chain joins TRBV7-6 and TRBJ2-3; 7 nucleotides match TRBD2. With V trimmed by 5 bases and J by 0 bases, 17 bases remained unmatched. In germline, CDR1 is SGHVS, CDR2 FNYEAQ. There are 19 residues in the CDR3.

Only a few counts were recorded for this clone. This chain links TRBV28 with TRBJ1-5; TRBD1 aligns across 8 bases. Trimming at V came to 5 bases and at J to 6 bases, leaving 15 bases not matched to a gene. Germline CDR1 MDHEN, CDR2 SYDVKM. There are 17 residues in the CDR3. The CDR3 region is CASSPYMTGVSLQPQHF. The CDR3 coding sequence is TGTGCCAGCAGTCCCTACATGACAGGGGTGAGCCTTCAGCCCCAGCATTTT.

The genes are TRBV6-1 and TRBJ2-3; 7 bases map to TRBD1. The germline V gene encodes CDR1 MNHNS and CDR2 SASEGT. There are 16 residues in the CDR3. Trimming removed 1 base from V and 1 base from J; junction bases left unmatched: 5. This CDR3 reads CASSEGGQTRTDTQYF. CDR3 nucleotide sequence: TGTGCCAGCAGTGAAGGGGGACAGACACGCACAGATACGCAGTATTTT.

The chain is built from TRBV24-1 and TRBJ2-3; perhaps TRBD2 as D (6 bases). There are 16 residues in the CDR3. Germline loops: CDR1 KGHDR, CDR2 SFDVKD. V was trimmed by 4 bases and J by 0 bases, leaving 13 bases between them. CDR3 nucleotides: TGTGCCACCAGTGACCAGGAGGGAGCTAGCACAGATACGCAGTATTTT. Translating it yields CATSDQEGASTDTQYF.

The V and J genes are TRBV7-6 and TRBJ2-7, with D possibly matching TRBD2 (6 bases). Trimming cost V 3 bases and J 3 bases, with 12 bases left between them. Germline CDR1 and CDR2: SGHVS and FNYEAQ. The CDR3 spans 14 residues. The CDR3 here is CASSLYTGDYEQYF. CDR3 bases: TGTGCCAGCAGCTTGTACACGGGAGACTACGAGCAGTACTTC.

The chain combines TRBV6-1 with TRBJ1-1, with 7 bases lining up with TRBD1. The J segment lost 1 base and the V segment lost 2 bases, leaving 13 bases of the junction unmatched. The CDR3 sequence is 18 residues long. Germline V gives CDR1 MNHNS, CDR2 SASEGT. For the CDR3, the DNA is TGTGCCAGCAGTGAATCCCTGGTCAGGGGGAAGCCGAACACTGAAGCTTTCTTT. Its protein product is CASSESLVRGKPNTEAFF.

The chain combines TRBV5-8 with TRBJ2-5, with 11 bases aligning to TRBD1. V trimming: 4 bases; J trimming: 1 base; junction bases outside the gene matches: 6. There are 16 residues in the CDR3. In germline, CDR1 is SGHTS, CDR2 YDEGEE. This CDR3 is CASSEGQGAVQETQYF. The DNA of the CDR3 is TGTGCCAGCAGCGAAGGACAGGGGGCTGTCCAAGAGACCCAGTACTTC. The full variable domain, in which reference TRBV5-8 and TRBJ2-5 provide the parts outside the CDR3, is EAGVTQSPTHLIKTRGQQATLRCSPISGHTSVYWYQQALGLGLQFLLWYDEGEERNRGNFPPRFSGRQFPNYSSELNVNALELEDSALYLCASSEGQGAVQETQYFGPGTRLLVL.

The J gene is TRBJ2-3, the V gene TRBV5-4; D remains unclear. The germline V and J ends were trimmed by 2 bases and 2 bases, with 3 bases remaining between them. This CDR3 has 12 residues. Germline CDR1 and CDR2: SGHNT and YYREEE (reference sequence). The CDR3 DNA follows: TGTGCCAGCAGCTTACCCACAGATACGCAGTATTTT. Amino acids: CASSLPTDTQYF.

CDR3 protein: CASSQDRRTFEKLFF. The CDR3 DNA sequence: TGTGCCAGCAGCCAAGATCGCAGGACTTTTGAAAAACTGTTTTTT. This chain connects TRBV3-1 (or the pseudogene TRBV3-2) to TRBJ1-4; D is ambiguous. The germline V gene has CDR1 LGHDT and CDR2 YNNKEL (reference sequence). V was pared by 0 bases and J by 7 bases, with 12 bases between. The CDR3 contains 15 residues.

The rearrangement links TRBV10-3 to TRBJ1-2; D not certain. CDR3 length equals 13 residues. Germline-derived CDR1 and CDR2 are ENHRY and SYGVKD. With 0 bases removed from V and 3 bases from J, the gap between germline ends came to 5 bases. CDR3 DNA sequence: TGTGCCATCAGTGAGTCGATGGACTATGGCTACACCTTC. Translation: CAISESMDYGYTF.

The chain uses TRBV19 and TRBJ2-2; 8 bases match TRBD1. Germline V gene lookup returns CDR1 LNHDA and CDR2 SQIVND (reference sequence). The CDR3 has 16 amino acids. The ends lost 3 bases at V and 7 bases at J; junction bases unmatched: 10. The CDR3 DNA follows: TGTGCCAGTAGTATTCTCGGGACAGGCGACCTCGGGGAGCTGTTTTTT. Translating it yields CASSILGTGDLGELFF.

This chain joins TRBV6-6 and TRBJ1-2; perhaps TRBD1 as D (6 bases). The V end lost 5 bases, the J end lost 8 bases, and 15 bases lay between the germline ends. The CDR3 loop spans 13 amino acids. Germline CDR1 reads MNHNY; CDR2 reads SVGAGI (reference sequence). In DNA, the CDR3 is TGTGCCAGCAGTCAACAGGGTTTTGAGGGCTACACCTTC. Translating it yields CASSQQGFEGYTF.

The chain combines TRBV25-1 with TRBJ1-1, with D possibly TRBD1 on 6 matching bases. Trimming removed 1 base from V and 7 bases from J, with 16 bases in between. Germline loops: CDR1 MGHDK, CDR2 SYGVNS. The CDR3 length is 15 residues. CDR3 DNA sequence: TGTGCCAGCAGTGAATCCCCGCCGACAGGCTATGAAGCTTTCTTT. Its protein is CASSESPPTGYEAFF.

The genes are TRBV23-1 and TRBJ2-7; 9 nucleotides line up with TRBD1. TRBV23-1 qualifies as an ORF whose function is uncertain. The CDR3 has 12 amino acids. The CDR3 sequence is CTRGTGSYEQYV. The CDR3 coding sequence is TGCACCCGCGGGACAGGGTCCTACGAGCAGTACGTC.

The rearrangement joins TRBV7-8 to TRBJ2-7; TRBD2 agrees at 8 bases. CDR1 SGHVS and CDR2 FQNEAQ come from the germline V gene. This CDR3 contains 17 residues. The junction had 11 bases not matched to a gene; V was cut back by 2 bases and J by 2 bases. CDR3 amino acids: CASSLFGSGGGAYEQYV. The CDR3 DNA reads as TGTGCCAGCAGCTTATTCGGGTCGGGGGGGGGTGCCTACGAGCAGTACGTC.

The V and J genes are TRBV19 and TRBJ1-5, with a weak D call TRBD1 (6 bases). Germline V lookup: CDR1 LNHDA, CDR2 SQIVND (reference sequence). V gave up 1 base and J gave up 2 bases, with 12 bases separating them. The CDR3 runs to 16 residues. This CDR3 is CASSIGPGVGNQPQHF. CDR3 bases: TGTGCCAGTAGTATAGGGCCAGGGGTTGGCAATCAGCCCCAGCATTTT. The entire variable domain, with the rest obtained from reference TRBV19 and TRBJ1-5, is as follows: DGGITQSPKYLFRKEGQNVTLSCEQNLNHDAMYWYRQDPGQGLRLIYYSQIVNDFQKGDIAEGYSVSREKKESFPLTVTSAQKNPTAFYLCASSIGPGVGNQPQHFGDGTRLSIL.

V usage is TRBV11-1 and J usage is TRBJ1-1; 11 bases match TRBD1. The germline V gene encodes CDR1 SGHAT and CDR2 FQDESV (reference sequence). The CDR3 consists of 13 residues. Trimming removed 6 bases from V and 8 bases from J; junction bases left unmatched: 5. This CDR3 reads CASRSRTGGEAFF. The CDR3 DNA is TGTGCCAGCAGGTCCCGGACAGGGGGCGAAGCTTTCTTT.

A few counts support this clone. The CDR3: CASSLGWDPDAKNIQYF. The CDR3 bases are TGTGCCAGCAGCTTAGGATGGGATCCGGATGCCAAAAACATTCAGTACTTC. The chain joins TRBV11-2 to TRBJ2-4; no firm D call. The V end was cut by 1 base, the J end by 1 base, with 14 bases between. Germline V gene sequence: CDR1 SGHAT, CDR2 FQNNGV. This CDR3 spans 17 amino acids.

In this sample, this clone turned up once. The chain uses TRBV14 and TRBJ2-3; TRBD2 matches at 9 bases. This CDR3 region has 20 residues. Germline values: CDR1 SGHDN, CDR2 FVKESK. The J segment lost 3 bases and the V segment lost 0 bases, leaving 16 bases of the junction unmatched. CDR3 amino acids: CASSQDLAGGAGRNTDTQYF. The CDR3 nucleotides are TGTGCCAGCAGCCAAGATCTGGCGGGGGGGGCTGGCAGGAATACAGATACGCAGTATTTT. The variable domain in full, with the rest retrieved from reference TRBV14 and TRBJ2-3, is EAGVTQFPSHSVIEKGQTVTLRCDPISGHDNLYWYRRVMGKEIKFLLHFVKESKQDESGMPNNRFLAERTGGTYSTLKVQPAELEDSGVYFCASSQDLAGGAGRNTDTQYFGPGTRLTVL.

The chain couples TRBV19 to TRBJ2-1, with 14 bases fitting TRBD2. V was clipped by 7 bases and J by 7 bases; unmatched bases: 6. Germline V gene lookup returns CDR1 LNHDA and CDR2 SQIVND (reference sequence). CDR3 size: 15 residues. The CDR3 bases are TGTGCCAGTACTAAGACTAGCGGGAGGGATAATGAGCAGTTCTTC. Its translation is CASTKTSGRDNEQFF. Together with reference TRBV19 and TRBJ2-1, the CDR3 gives the full variable domain: DGGITQSPKYLFRKEGQNVTLSCEQNLNHDAMYWYRQDPGQGLRLIYYSQIVNDFQKGDIAEGYSVSREKKESFPLTVTSAQKNPTAFYLCASTKTSGRDNEQFFGPGTRLTVL.

J is TRBJ1-5 and V is TRBV7-8; D is unclear. With 5 bases removed from V and 1 base from J, the gap between germline ends came to 18 bases. The CDR3 extends over 17 amino acids. The germline gives CDR1 SGHVS, CDR2 FQNEAQ. The CDR3 DNA follows: TGTGCCAGCAGCACCTCTTACATTACTGGAAGCAATCAGCCCCAGCATTTT. Encoded protein: CASSTSYITGSNQPQHF.

This clone was seen only a few times. The chain couples TRBV3-1 (or the pseudogene TRBV3-2) to TRBJ2-5, with D possibly TRBD1 on 5 matching bases. CDR3 size: 16 residues. The ends were cut back, 1 base at V and 2 bases at J, with 14 bases in the middle. CDR1 is LGHDT and CDR2 is YNNKEL in the germline V gene (reference sequence). The CDR3 reads CASSQGVAGRQETQYF. The CDR3 DNA sequence: TGTGCCAGCAGCCAAGGGGTCGCAGGGCGGCAAGAGACCCAGTACTTC.

The V call is TRBV27, the J call TRBJ1-6, with 9 bases fitting TRBD1. The length of the CDR3 is 14 residues. Looked up from germline, CDR1 is MNHEY and CDR2 is SMNVEV (reference sequence). Trimming cost V 4 bases and J 9 bases; bases outside gene matches: 4. CDR3 region: CASSSGQGSSPLHF. In DNA, the CDR3 is TGTGCCAGCAGTTCGGGACAGGGAAGTTCACCCCTCCACTTT.

The chain recombines TRBV6-2 or TRBV6-3 with TRBJ1-1; 7 positions match TRBD1. Germline CDR1 MNHEY, CDR2 SVGEGT. The CDR3 is made up of 14 amino acids. Losses at the gene ends were 0 bases for V and 7 bases for J; bases not matched to a gene: 5. The CDR3 DNA reads as TGTGCCAGCAGTTACTCGGGGACAGATTTTGAAGCTTTCTTT. Its protein product is CASSYSGTDFEAFF.

The chain uses TRBV12-3 or TRBV12-4 and TRBJ1-2; no clear D gene. The CDR3 has 12 residues. Trimming left V 6 bases short and J 4 bases short, with 9 bases between. The CDR3 bases are TGTGCCAGCAGCCAAGACACCTATGGCTACACCTTC. It codes for CASSQDTYGYTF.

V is TRBV27 and J is TRBJ1-1, with D unresolved. CDR3 length: 14 amino acids. Germline CDR1 and CDR2: MNHEY and SMNVEV (reference sequence). The V end lost 0 bases, the J end lost 4 bases, and 9 bases lay between the germline ends. CDR3 in amino acids: CASSLSPQPTEAFF. In nucleotides, the CDR3 is TGTGCCAGCAGTTTATCCCCCCAACCCACTGAAGCTTTCTTT.

The chain is built from TRBV27 and TRBJ2-1; the D gene is possibly TRBD2 (6 bases). Looked up from germline, CDR1 is MNHEY and CDR2 is SMNVEV (reference sequence). V was shortened by 6 bases and J by 10 bases, with 16 bases between the two germline ends. CDR3 length: 13 amino acids. CDR3 DNA sequence: TGTGCCAGCAGCCAAGGGACTCGTCTAGAGCAGTTCTTC. This sequence encodes CASSQGTRLEQFF.

The V gene is TRBV28, the J gene TRBJ1-2; 7 bases match TRBD1. The CDR3 consists of 15 residues. The germline V gene encodes CDR1 MDHEN and CDR2 SYDVKM. The trim removed 5 bases at V and 0 bases at J, leaving 6 bases unmatched. CDR3 amino acids: CASSPQDRANYGYTF. The CDR3 bases are TGTGCCAGCAGTCCCCAAGACAGGGCTAACTATGGCTACACCTTC.